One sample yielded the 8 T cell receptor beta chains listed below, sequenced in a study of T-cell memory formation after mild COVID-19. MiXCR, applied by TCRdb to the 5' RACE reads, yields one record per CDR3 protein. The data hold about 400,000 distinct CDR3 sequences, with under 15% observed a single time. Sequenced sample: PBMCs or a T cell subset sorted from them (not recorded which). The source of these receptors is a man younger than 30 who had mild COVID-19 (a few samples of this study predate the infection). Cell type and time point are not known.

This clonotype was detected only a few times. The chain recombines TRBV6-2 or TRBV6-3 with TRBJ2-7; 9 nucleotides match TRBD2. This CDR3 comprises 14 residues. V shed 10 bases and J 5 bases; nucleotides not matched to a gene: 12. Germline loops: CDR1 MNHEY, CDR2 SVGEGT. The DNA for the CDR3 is TGTGCCACCAGCGCGGGACTAGCTGTCGACGAGCAGTACTTC. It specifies CATSAGLAVDEQYF.

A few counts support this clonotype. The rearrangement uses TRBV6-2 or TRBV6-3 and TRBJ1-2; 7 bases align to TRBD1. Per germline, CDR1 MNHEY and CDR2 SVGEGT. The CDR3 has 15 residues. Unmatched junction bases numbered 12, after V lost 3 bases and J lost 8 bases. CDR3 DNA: TGTGCCAGCAGTTATTCGGAGAGGGGGCATCGAGGCTACACCTTC. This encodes CASSYSERGHRGYTF.

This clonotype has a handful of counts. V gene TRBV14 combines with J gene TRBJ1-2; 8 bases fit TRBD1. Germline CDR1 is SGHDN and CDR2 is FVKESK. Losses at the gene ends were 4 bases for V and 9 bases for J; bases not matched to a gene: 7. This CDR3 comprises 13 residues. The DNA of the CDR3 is TGTGCCAGCAGCCGTTCGACAGGGGATAGCTACACCTTC. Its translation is CASSRSTGDSYTF.

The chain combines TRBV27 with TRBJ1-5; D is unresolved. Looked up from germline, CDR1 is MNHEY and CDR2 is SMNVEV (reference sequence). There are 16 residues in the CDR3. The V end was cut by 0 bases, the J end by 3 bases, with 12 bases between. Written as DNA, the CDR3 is TGTGCCAGCAGTTTATCGGGCGCCAGGATCAATCAGCCCCAGCATTTT. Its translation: CASSLSGARINQPQHF.

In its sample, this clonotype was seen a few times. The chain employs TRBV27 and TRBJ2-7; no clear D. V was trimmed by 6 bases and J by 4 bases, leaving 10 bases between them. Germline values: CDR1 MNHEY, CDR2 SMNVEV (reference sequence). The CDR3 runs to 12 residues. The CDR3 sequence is CASSHGRYEQYF. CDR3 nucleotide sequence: TGTGCCAGCAGCCACGGACGGTACGAGCAGTACTTC.

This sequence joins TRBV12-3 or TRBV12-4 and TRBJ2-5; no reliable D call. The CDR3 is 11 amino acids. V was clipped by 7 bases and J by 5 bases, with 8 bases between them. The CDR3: CASTTAETQYF. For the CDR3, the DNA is TGTGCCAGCACGACCGCCGAGACCCAGTACTTC.

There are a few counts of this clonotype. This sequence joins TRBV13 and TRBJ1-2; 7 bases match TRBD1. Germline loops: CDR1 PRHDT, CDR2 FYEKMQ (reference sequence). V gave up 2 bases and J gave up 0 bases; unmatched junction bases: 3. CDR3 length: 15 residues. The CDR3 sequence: CASSLRGGSNYGYTF. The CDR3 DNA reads TGTGCCAGCAGCTTAAGAGGGGGCTCTAACTATGGCTACACCTTC.

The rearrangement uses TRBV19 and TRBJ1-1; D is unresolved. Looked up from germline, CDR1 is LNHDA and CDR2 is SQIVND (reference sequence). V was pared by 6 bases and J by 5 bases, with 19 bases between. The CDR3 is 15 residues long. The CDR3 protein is CASRRARTSGTEAFF. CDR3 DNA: TGTGCCAGTAGGCGAGCCCGAACCTCGGGGACTGAAGCTTTCTTT.